The next 27 T cell receptor beta chains were all read from a single sample in a study of T-cell memory formation after mild COVID-19. TCRdb re-analysed the 5' RACE reads in MiXCR, keeping a single row per CDR3 protein. The sample yields around 250,000 distinct CDR3 sequences, approximately 15% seen once. Material: PBMCs or a T cell subset sorted from them (not recorded which). The receptors were sampled from a young man who had mild COVID-19 (a few samples of this study predate the infection). Cell type and time point are not known.

The chain joins TRBV6-5 to TRBJ2-7; no clear D. The ends were cut back, 2 bases at V and 3 bases at J, with 17 bases in the middle. The V gene's germline CDR1 is MNHEY and CDR2 SVGAGI. CDR3 length: 16 residues. The CDR3 DNA follows: TGTGCCAGCAGTTACCAGTCTGTTTATTCGGTCTACGAGCAGTACTTC. Amino acids: CASSYQSVYSVYEQYF.

A few counts support this clonotype. This chain uses TRBV19 with TRBJ2-3, with TRBD1 identical over 10 bases. The trim removed 6 bases at V and 1 base at J, leaving 7 bases unmatched. This CDR3 region has 16 residues. Germline CDR1 LNHDA, CDR2 SQIVND (reference sequence). CDR3: CASSDPGQGRTDTQYF. The CDR3, as DNA: TGTGCCAGTAGCGATCCGGGACAGGGGCGCACAGATACGCAGTATTTT.

This clonotype occurred a few times. The V gene is TRBV12-3 or TRBV12-4, the J gene TRBJ2-5; 7 bases are a match to TRBD1. Trimming took 5 bases from V and 1 from J; bases not matched to a gene: 7. The CDR3 is made up of 15 amino acids. CDR3: CASSGDRILQETQYF. DNA for the CDR3: TGTGCCAGCAGTGGGGACAGAATCCTCCAAGAGACCCAGTACTTC.

This clonotype occurred a few times. The genes are TRBV27 and TRBJ2-1; tentatively, D is TRBD1 or TRBD2 (5 bases each). The V end was cut by 2 bases, the J end by 10 bases, with 12 bases between. CDR1 and CDR2 from the germline V gene are MNHEY and SMNVEV (reference sequence). This CDR3 spans 13 amino acids. The CDR3 here is CASSLIPGQEQFF. As DNA, the CDR3 is TGTGCCAGCAGTTTAATTCCGGGGCAAGAGCAGTTCTTC.

This clonotype showed up just a few times. This chain uses TRBV7-9 with TRBJ1-4; D ambiguous. V was pared by 3 bases and J by 8 bases, with 10 bases between. This CDR3 contains 13 residues. CDR1 SEHNR and CDR2 FQNEAQ come from the germline V gene (reference sequence). DNA of the CDR3: TGTGCCAGCAGCTTCTTAGGAGGAGAAAAACTGTTTTTT. Protein: CASSFLGGEKLFF.

This rearrangement joins TRBV15 to TRBJ2-1; 7 bases map to TRBD2. Germline assignment: CDR1 LNHNV and CDR2 YYDKDF (reference sequence). The CDR3 runs to 16 residues. Germline trimming cut 0 bases from V and 1 base from J; bases unmatched to any gene: 3. CDR3 in amino acids: CATSREGGGSYNEQFF. CDR3 coding DNA: TGTGCCACCAGCAGAGAGGGCGGGGGTTCCTACAATGAGCAGTTCTTC.

V usage is TRBV5-1 and J usage is TRBJ1-2; possibly TRBD1 for D (5 bases). The V gene lost 4 bases and the J gene lost 3 bases, with 16 bases spanning the gap. Per the germline V gene, CDR1 is SGHRS and CDR2 is YFSETQ. The CDR3 has 15 residues. The CDR3 loop is CASSLDSQAHYGYTF. DNA for the CDR3: TGCGCCAGCAGCCTGGATTCACAGGCCCACTATGGCTACACCTTC.

This rearrangement joins TRBV6-5 to TRBJ2-7, with 7 bases matching TRBD1. The V segment lost 9 bases and the J segment 0 bases; nucleotides outside the gene matches: 5. Per germline, CDR1 MNHEY and CDR2 SVGAGI. This CDR3 is 13 amino acids long. The CDR3 nucleotides are TGTGCCAGTAGACAGGGATTCTCCTACGAGCAGTACTTC. Protein: CASRQGFSYEQYF.

This chain links TRBV7-2 with TRBJ1-5, with a tentative D call TRBD1 (6 bases). Germline assignment: CDR1 SGHTA and CDR2 FQGNSA. The CDR3 length is 15 residues. Trimming stripped 6 bases from V and 3 bases from J, with 15 bases between. The CDR3 reads CASSRTGTFNQPQHF. CDR3 nucleotide sequence: TGTGCCAGCAGTCGAACAGGGACATTCAATCAGCCCCAGCATTTT.

This clonotype was recorded many times. V usage is TRBV12-3 or TRBV12-4 and J usage is TRBJ2-7; TRBD2 is a possible D gene (5 bases). V was clipped by 3 bases and J by 1 base, with 7 bases between them. The CDR3 runs to 13 residues. The CDR3 DNA reads as TGTGCCAGCAGTTTTAGCGCGTCCTACGAGCAGTACGTC. It translates to CASSFSASYEQYV.

This rearrangement joins TRBV19 to TRBJ2-4; D may be TRBD2 (5 bases). V was cut by 3 bases and J by 2 bases, with 8 bases left in between. Germline values: CDR1 LNHDA, CDR2 SQIVND (reference sequence). The CDR3 has 14 amino acids. The chain's CDR3 is CASSIRESKNIQYF. CDR3 nucleotide sequence: TGTGCCAGTAGTATTCGGGAATCCAAAAACATTCAGTACTTC.

This clonotype appeared many times. In nucleotides, the CDR3 is TGTGCCACCAGTGGTGTCCGGGACACAACCGGGGAGCTGTTTTTT. This codes for CATSGVRDTTGELFF. The chain uses TRBV24-1 and TRBJ2-2; D is possibly TRBD1 (6 bases). The CDR3 runs 15 residues. CDR1 is KGHDR, CDR2 SFDVKD, per germline. The V end was cut by 5 bases, the J end by 5 bases, with 14 bases between.

This clonotype was recorded at least ten times. The rearrangement uses TRBV6-5 and TRBJ2-5, with 8 nucleotides matching TRBD2. Germline loops: CDR1 MNHEY, CDR2 SVGAGI. V shed 0 bases, J shed 5 bases, and the junction held 5 bases outside the gene matches. CDR3 length: 15 residues. CDR3 in amino acids: CASSYSGPGGETQYF. Written as DNA, the CDR3 is TGTGCCAGCAGTTACTCGGGTCCGGGGGGGGAGACCCAGTACTTC.

The chain carries TRBV10-2 and TRBJ2-7; TRBD2 aligns across 10 bases. This CDR3 region has 13 residues. Trimming took 6 bases from V and 5 from J; bases not matched to a gene: 4. CDR1 is WSHSY and CDR2 is SAAADI in the germline V gene. The CDR3 is CASRSGGADEQYF. In DNA, the CDR3 is TGCGCCAGCAGGAGCGGGGGGGCCGACGAGCAGTACTTC.

DNA for the CDR3: TGTGCCAGCAGCCAAGTAATCCCCAGCCCTAGCTGGACCGGGGAGCTGTTTTTT. As protein: CASSQVIPSPSWTGELFF. The chain recombines TRBV14 with TRBJ2-2; possibly TRBD2 for D (5 bases). This CDR3 region has 18 residues. Germline CDR1 reads SGHDN; CDR2 reads FVKESK. With 1 base removed from V and 5 bases from J, the gap between germline ends came to 20 bases.

This clonotype appeared many times. The chain couples TRBV7-6 to TRBJ2-5; weak D call: TRBD1 (5 bases). The CDR3 covers 14 residues. Trimming stripped 1 base from V and 0 bases from J, with 6 bases between. Germline-derived CDR1 and CDR2 are SGHVS and FNYEAQ. CDR3 in amino acids: CASSLGTNQETQYF. For the CDR3, the DNA is TGTGCCAGCAGCTTAGGGACAAACCAAGAGACCCAGTACTTC.

This clonotype was seen repeatedly, ten times or more. This chain joins TRBV6-6 and TRBJ2-5; a possible D gene is TRBD2 (6 bases). The germline gives CDR1 MNHNY, CDR2 SVGAGI (reference sequence). The V end lost 6 bases, the J end lost 4 bases, and 15 bases lay between the germline ends. CDR3 length: 14 residues. This CDR3 reads CASSHEGGAETQYF. CDR3 sequence (DNA): TGTGCCAGCAGCCACGAAGGAGGGGCAGAGACCCAGTACTTC.

This rearrangement joins TRBV19 to TRBJ1-1; D is unclear. The V gene lost 7 bases and the J gene lost 0 bases, with 12 bases spanning the gap. This CDR3 region has 14 residues. Germline CDR1 reads LNHDA; CDR2 reads SQIVND (reference sequence). The CDR3: CASNGDGVNTEAFF. CDR3 nucleotide sequence: TGTGCCAGTAACGGCGACGGGGTGAACACTGAAGCTTTCTTT.

CDR3 coding DNA: TGTGCCAGTAGTATGCACAGGGCAGCCGGAGAGACCCAGTACTTC. Translated: CASSMHRAAGETQYF. The V call is TRBV19, the J call TRBJ2-5; D might be TRBD1 (6 bases). V lost 3 bases, J lost 4 bases, and 15 bases lay in between. This CDR3 is built from 15 residues. The germline V gene encodes CDR1 LNHDA and CDR2 SQIVND (reference sequence).

This clonotype showed up many times. The V call is TRBV12-3 or TRBV12-4, the J call TRBJ1-1, with D possibly matching TRBD1 (6 bases). This CDR3 is 13 amino acids long. The germline V and J ends were trimmed by 5 bases and 6 bases, with 13 bases remaining between them. The CDR3: CASSRRGRAEAFF. The CDR3 DNA sequence: TGTGCCAGCAGTCGCCGGGGGCGCGCTGAAGCTTTCTTT.

This clonotype was detected only a few times. The rearrangement joins TRBV12-3 or TRBV12-4 to TRBJ2-7, with 10 positions matching TRBD2. The CDR3 runs to 13 residues. J gave up 10 bases and V 6 bases, and 9 bases lay outside the gene matches. Here the CDR3 reads CASSRSGGNDQYF. The CDR3, as DNA: TGTGCCAGCAGCCGTAGCGGGGGGAATGATCAGTACTTC.

In this sample, this clonotype turned up a few times. The chain recombines TRBV2 with TRBJ1-2; a possible D gene is TRBD1 (5 bases). V was clipped by 8 bases and J by 2 bases, with 12 bases between them. There are 13 residues in the CDR3. The V gene's germline CDR1 is SNHLY and CDR2 FYNNEI. The DNA of the CDR3 is TGTGCCAGCGGATACAGACAGAACTATGGCTACACCTTC. It specifies CASGYRQNYGYTF. Full variable domain (missing parts from reference TRBV2 and TRBJ1-2): EPEVTQTPSHQVTQMGQEVILRCVPISNHLYFYWYRQILGQKVEFLVSFYNNEISEKSEIFDDQFSVERPDGSNFTLKIRSTKLEDSAMYFCASGYRQNYGYTFGSGTRLTVV.

The chain recombines TRBV29-1 with TRBJ2-3; tentatively, D is TRBD1 or TRBD2 (5 bases each). This CDR3 spans 15 amino acids. CDR1 is SQVTM and CDR2 is ANQGSEA in the germline V gene. V was pared by 3 bases and J by 10 bases, with 23 bases between. CDR3: CSVDTVRLGTVAQYF. CDR3 nucleotides: TGCAGCGTTGACACGGTCCGGTTAGGGACGGTTGCGCAGTATTTT.

The V gene is TRBV10-3, the J gene TRBJ2-4; 9 nucleotides line up with TRBD1. The germline V gene encodes CDR1 ENHRY and CDR2 SYGVKD. The CDR3 has 14 amino acids. Trimming removed 5 bases from V and 8 bases from J; junction bases left unmatched: 7. CDR3 DNA: TGTGCCATCAGTAAGGGACAGGGCGGGGACATTCAGTACTTC. Translation gives CAISKGQGGDIQYF.

This clonotype showed up just a few times. V usage is TRBV7-2 and J usage is TRBJ2-5; D ambiguous. CDR3 length equals 13 residues. Germline CDR1 SGHTA, CDR2 FQGNSA. Trimming pared 5 bases from V and 6 bases from J, leaving 13 bases between. The CDR3 DNA reads as TGTGCCAGCAGCCCCCCCTTCAGGAAGACCCAGTACTTC. Its translation: CASSPPFRKTQYF.

This chain connects TRBV5-1 to TRBJ1-1, with D possibly matching TRBD1 (6 bases). CDR1 and CDR2 (germline): SGHRS, YFSETQ. Between the trimmed V and J ends, which lost 0 bases and 5 bases, there was a span of 11 bases. The CDR3 has 14 amino acids. As DNA, the CDR3 is TGCGCCAGCAGCTTGGAAACAGGGCGGACTGAAGCTTTCTTT. This gives the protein CASSLETGRTEAFF.

The chain uses TRBV6-2 or TRBV6-3 and TRBJ2-7; the D gene is possibly TRBD1 (6 bases). Germline assignment: CDR1 MNHEY and CDR2 SVGEGT. The germline V and J ends were trimmed by 4 bases and 3 bases, with 13 bases remaining between them. CDR3 size: 14 residues. CDR3 in amino acids: CASSSLKQGYEQYV. DNA for the CDR3: TGTGCCAGCAGTTCCCTCAAACAGGGCTACGAGCAGTACGTC.